These T cell receptor beta chains were read from a single sample in a study of OX40 agonist ivuxolimab in advanced cancers. Clones were sequenced by immunoSEQ multiplex PCR, and TCRdb holds only the in-frame ones, with some missing. Of around 50,000 clones listed, 94% were seen once; the top ten hold around 12%. Sequenced material: CD4+ or CD8+ T cells sorted from blood, taken in a trial of the OX40 agonist ivuxolimab. The receptors were gathered from an adult with an advanced solid tumor such as melanoma, head and neck, liver or kidney cancer. The CDR3 runs from the conserved cysteine through the conserved F or W. The order of the fields is J gene, V gene, D gene, clone size, CDR3 protein, CDR3 DNA. A D gene is named only where the DNA matches it firmly. Expanded clones are given a class, and other clones once, few, many or no size at all.

J gene: TRBJ1-4; V gene: TRBV6-5; D gene: TRBD1; clone size: .; CDR3 protein: CASRPGTGRDEKLFF; CDR3 DNA: TGTGCCAGCAGACCTGGGACAGGGAGAGATGAAAAACTGTTTTTT
J gene: TRBJ2-1; V gene: TRBV7-8; D gene: TRBD2; clone size: once; CDR3 protein: CASSCRLAGNYNEQFF; CDR3 DNA: TGTGCCAGCAGCTGCCGACTAGCGGGAAACTACAATGAGCAGTTCTTC
J gene: TRBJ1-1; V gene: TRBV7-5; D gene: .; clone size: .; CDR3 protein: CARSLDVLNTEAFF; CDR3 DNA: TGTGCCAGAAGCTTAGATGTCCTGAACACTGAAGCTTTCTTT
J gene: TRBJ2-7; V gene: TRBV12-2; D gene: .; clone size: .; CDR3 protein: CASRPGAGAIHEQYF; CDR3 DNA: TGTGCAAGTCGCCCCGGAGCGGGAGCGATCCACGAGCAGTACTTC
J gene: TRBJ2-2; V gene: TRBV7-9; D gene: .; clone size: .; CDR3 protein: CASSYGTGELFF; CDR3 DNA: TGTGCCAGCAGCTACGGGACCGGGGAGCTGTTTTTT
J gene: TRBJ2-3; V gene: TRBV10-3; D gene: .; clone size: .; CDR3 protein: CAISESPDGAMTSTDTQYF; CDR3 DNA: TGTGCCATCAGTGAGTCGCCTGACGGGGCGATGACTAGCACAGATACGCAGTATTTT
J gene: TRBJ2-1; V gene: TRBV7-9; D gene: .; clone size: few; CDR3 protein: CASSYSAVNRFF; CDR3 DNA: TGTGCCAGCAGTTATTCCGCAGTAAACCGGTTCTTC
J gene: TRBJ2-5; V gene: TRBV15; D gene: .; clone size: .; CDR3 protein: CATSRSPYGGLGETQYF; CDR3 DNA: TGTGCCACCAGCAGGTCACCCTACGGGGGGCTGGGAGAGACCCAGTACTTC
J gene: TRBJ2-2; V gene: TRBV7-8; D gene: .; clone size: .; CDR3 protein: CASRITGELFF; CDR3 DNA: TGTGCCAGCAGAATCACCGGGGAGCTGTTTTTT
J gene: TRBJ2-7; V gene: TRBV15; D gene: TRBD2; clone size: .; CDR3 protein: CATGEGPGIYEQYF; CDR3 DNA: TGTGCCACCGGGGAGGGTCCGGGAATCTACGAGCAGTACTTC
J gene: TRBJ2-1; V gene: TRBV10-3; D gene: TRBD2; clone size: .; CDR3 protein: CAISERGEGPNEQFF; CDR3 DNA: TGTGCCATCAGTGAGAGAGGGGAGGGCCCCAATGAGCAGTTCTTC
J gene: TRBJ1-1; V gene: TRBV7-9; D gene: .; clone size: .; CDR3 protein: CASSLALREGTEAFF; CDR3 DNA: TGTGCCAGCAGCTTAGCGCTTAGGGAGGGCACTGAAGCTTTCTTT
J gene: TRBJ2-1; V gene: TRBV9; D gene: .; clone size: .; CDR3 protein: CASSVEGGGMPHEQFF; CDR3 DNA: TGTGCCAGCAGCGTAGAAGGAGGCGGGATGCCCCATGAGCAGTTCTTC
J gene: TRBJ2-7; V gene: TRBV7-8; D gene: .; clone size: .; CDR3 protein: CASSPLGMNDEQYF; CDR3 DNA: TGTGCCAGCAGCCCACTGGGGATGAACGACGAGCAGTACTTC
J gene: TRBJ2-2; V gene: TRBV4-2; D gene: TRBD1; clone size: .; CDR3 protein: CASSPHTRGRDTGELFF; CDR3 DNA: TGTGCCAGCAGCCCACATACGAGGGGGCGCGACACCGGGGAGCTGTTTTTT
J gene: TRBJ2-7; V gene: TRBV28; D gene: TRBD1; clone size: .; CDR3 protein: CASSVTGGLSYEQYF; CDR3 DNA: TGTGCCAGCAGTGTGACAGGGGGTCTTTCCTACGAGCAGTACTTC
J gene: TRBJ2-5; V gene: TRBV2; D gene: .; clone size: .; CDR3 protein: CARSLLPETQYF; CDR3 DNA: TGTGCCAGAAGCCTATTACCGGAGACCCAGTACTTC
J gene: TRBJ2-1; V gene: TRBV19; D gene: TRBD2; clone size: .; CDR3 protein: CASSMGLAGGNAYNEQFF; CDR3 DNA: TGTGCCAGTAGTATGGGACTAGCGGGAGGGAACGCCTACAATGAGCAGTTCTTC
J gene: TRBJ2-7; V gene: TRBV7-9; D gene: .; clone size: .; CDR3 protein: CASSPSYEQYF; CDR3 DNA: TGTGCCAGCAGCCCCTCCTACGAGCAGTACTTC
J gene: TRBJ2-5; V gene: TRBV5-1; D gene: TRBD2; clone size: .; CDR3 protein: CASRLAGGLQETQYF; CDR3 DNA: TGCGCCAGCAGACTAGCGGGAGGGCTACAAGAGACCCAGTACTTC
J gene: TRBJ2-1; V gene: TRBV7-9; D gene: TRBD2; clone size: .; CDR3 protein: CASSSVGLAGEANNEQFF; CDR3 DNA: TGTGCCAGCAGCTCGGTAGGACTAGCGGGAGAGGCCAACAATGAGCAGTTCTTC
J gene: TRBJ2-3; V gene: TRBV10-2; D gene: .; clone size: .; CDR3 protein: CASKNKGSTDTQYF; CDR3 DNA: TGCGCCAGTAAGAACAAGGGTAGCACAGATACGCAGTATTTT
J gene: TRBJ1-1; V gene: TRBV9; D gene: .; clone size: .; CDR3 protein: CASSVDGETEAFF; CDR3 DNA: TGTGCCAGCAGCGTAGATGGAGAAACTGAAGCTTTCTTT
J gene: TRBJ2-3; V gene: TRBV2; D gene: .; clone size: .; CDR3 protein: CASTTSGSGADTQYF; CDR3 DNA: TGTGCCAGCACCACCAGTGGGTCAGGGGCAGATACGCAGTATTTT
J gene: TRBJ2-7; V gene: TRBV4-3; D gene: TRBD2; clone size: .; CDR3 protein: CASSQVSGTGYEQYF; CDR3 DNA: TGCGCCAGCAGCCAAGTAAGCGGGACGGGGTACGAGCAGTACTTC
J gene: TRBJ2-1; V gene: TRBV11-2; D gene: TRBD2; clone size: .; CDR3 protein: CASSSSGRDYEQFF; CDR3 DNA: TGTGCCAGCAGCTCTAGCGGGAGGGACTATGAGCAGTTCTTC
J gene: TRBJ2-7; V gene: TRBV18; D gene: TRBD1; clone size: .; CDR3 protein: CASSLPGTGPEQYF; CDR3 DNA: TGTGCCAGCTCACTACCCGGGACAGGGCCCGAGCAGTACTTC
J gene: TRBJ1-3; V gene: TRBV6-5; D gene: TRBD1; clone size: .; CDR3 protein: CASSTGTGGNTIYF; CDR3 DNA: TGTGCCAGCAGTACCGGGACAGGTGGAAACACCATATATTTT
J gene: TRBJ2-1; V gene: TRBV6-4; D gene: TRBD2; clone size: .; CDR3 protein: CASGTSANNEQFF; CDR3 DNA: TGTGCCAGCGGGACTAGCGCCAACAATGAGCAGTTCTTC
J gene: TRBJ2-7; V gene: TRBV6-6; D gene: .; clone size: .; CDR3 protein: CASNADNRPYEQYF; CDR3 DNA: TGTGCCAGCAACGCGGACAACAGACCCTACGAGCAGTACTTC
J gene: TRBJ2-7; V gene: TRBV28; D gene: .; clone size: .; CDR3 protein: CASSSSRMTISYEQYF; CDR3 DNA: TGTGCCAGCAGCTCCTCCCGGATGACAATCTCCTACGAGCAGTACTTC
J gene: TRBJ2-3; V gene: TRBV6-6; D gene: .; clone size: .; CDR3 protein: CASSFWDRSDTQYF; CDR3 DNA: TGTGCCAGCAGTTTCTGGGACCGTTCAGATACGCAGTATTTT
J gene: TRBJ2-3; V gene: TRBV30; D gene: TRBD2; clone size: once; CDR3 protein: CAWRSGMDTQYF; CDR3 DNA: TGTGCCTGGAGAAGCGGGATGGATACGCAGTATTTT
J gene: TRBJ2-2; V gene: TRBV2; D gene: .; clone size: .; CDR3 protein: CASRSGFTGELFF; CDR3 DNA: TGTGCCAGCAGATCGGGGTTCACCGGGGAGCTGTTTTTT
J gene: TRBJ2-7; V gene: TRBV4-2; D gene: .; clone size: .; CDR3 protein: CASSQDLNYEQYF; CDR3 DNA: TGTGCCAGCAGCCAAGATCTTAACTACGAGCAGTACTTC
J gene: TRBJ2-1; V gene: TRBV5-1; D gene: .; clone size: .; CDR3 protein: CASSPESYNEQFF; CDR3 DNA: TGCGCCAGCAGCCCCGAGTCTTACAATGAGCAGTTCTTC
J gene: TRBJ2-7; V gene: TRBV6-4; D gene: .; clone size: .; CDR3 protein: CASSDGQGNEQYF; CDR3 DNA: TGTGCCAGCAGTGACGGCCAAGGCAACGAGCAGTACTTC
J gene: TRBJ1-5; V gene: TRBV2; D gene: .; clone size: .; CDR3 protein: CASGEGGQPQHF; CDR3 DNA: TGTGCCAGCGGAGAAGGGGGACAGCCCCAGCATTTT
J gene: TRBJ2-1; V gene: TRBV10-3; D gene: TRBD2; clone size: .; CDR3 protein: CATKAGGDYNEQFF; CDR3 DNA: TGTGCCACCAAAGCGGGGGGGGATTACAATGAGCAGTTCTTC
J gene: TRBJ2-1; V gene: TRBV10-1; D gene: TRBD1; clone size: .; CDR3 protein: CASSWGRGRNNEQFF; CDR3 DNA: TGCGCCAGCAGTTGGGGCAGGGGGCGAAACAATGAGCAGTTCTTC
J gene: TRBJ2-7; V gene: TRBV19; D gene: TRBD2; clone size: .; CDR3 protein: CASSVAGGSYEQYF; CDR3 DNA: TGTGCCAGTAGTGTAGCGGGAGGGTCCTACGAGCAGTACTTC
J gene: TRBJ2-3; V gene: TRBV28; D gene: .; clone size: .; CDR3 protein: CASSLTDTQYF; CDR3 DNA: TGTGCCAGCAGCCTCACAGATACGCAGTATTTT
J gene: TRBJ1-1; V gene: TRBV19; D gene: TRBD1; clone size: .; CDR3 protein: CASSNRGITEAFF; CDR3 DNA: TGTGCCAGTAGTAACAGGGGCATCACTGAAGCTTTCTTT
J gene: TRBJ1-1; V gene: TRBV19; D gene: TRBD1; clone size: .; CDR3 protein: CASSHRGSGTEAFF; CDR3 DNA: TGTGCCAGTAGTCACAGGGGCTCCGGCACTGAAGCTTTCTTT
J gene: TRBJ1-2; V gene: TRBV29-1; D gene: .; clone size: .; CDR3 protein: CSVLTGPKGYTF; CDR3 DNA: TGCAGCGTTCTGACAGGCCCGAAGGGCTACACCTTC
J gene: TRBJ2-5; V gene: TRBV19; D gene: .; clone size: .; CDR3 protein: CATTGSSETQYF; CDR3 DNA: TGTGCCACTACAGGGTCCTCAGAGACCCAGTACTTC
J gene: TRBJ2-6; V gene: TRBV6-4; D gene: .; clone size: .; CDR3 protein: CASSATDLDSGANVLTF; CDR3 DNA: TGTGCCAGCAGTGCAACGGATCTCGACTCTGGGGCCAACGTCCTGACTTTC
J gene: TRBJ2-1; V gene: TRBV5-1; D gene: TRBD2; clone size: .; CDR3 protein: CASSSGTSGIERQFF; CDR3 DNA: TGCGCCAGCAGCTCCGGGACTAGCGGGATAGAAAGGCAGTTCTTC
J gene: TRBJ2-4; V gene: TRBV2; D gene: .; clone size: .; CDR3 protein: CASRVGTAKNIQYF; CDR3 DNA: TGTGCCAGCAGGGTGGGGACAGCCAAAAACATTCAGTACTTC
J gene: TRBJ1-1; V gene: TRBV10-2; D gene: .; clone size: .; CDR3 protein: CATSQNTEAFF; CDR3 DNA: TGCGCCACGTCACAGAACACTGAAGCTTTCTTT
J gene: TRBJ2-5; V gene: TRBV2; D gene: TRBD2; clone size: .; CDR3 protein: CASSEALGTSGNRETQYF; CDR3 DNA: TGTGCCAGCAGTGAAGCCCTGGGGACTAGCGGGAATCGGGAGACCCAGTACTTC
J gene: TRBJ1-5; V gene: TRBV27; D gene: .; clone size: few; CDR3 protein: CASSGAGVQPQHF; CDR3 DNA: TGTGCCAGCAGTGGTGCCGGGGTTCAGCCCCAGCATTTT
J gene: TRBJ2-5; V gene: TRBV27; D gene: TRBD2; clone size: .; CDR3 protein: CASSLSGSRFFRETQYF; CDR3 DNA: TGTGCCAGCAGTTTGAGCGGGAGTAGGTTCTTTCGGGAGACCCAGTACTTC
J gene: TRBJ2-7; V gene: TRBV6-5; D gene: .; clone size: .; CDR3 protein: CASTDSGLYEQYF; CDR3 DNA: TGTGCCAGCACGGACTCAGGACTCTACGAGCAGTACTTC
J gene: TRBJ2-3; V gene: TRBV27; D gene: .; clone size: .; CDR3 protein: CASSLGDTQYF; CDR3 DNA: TGTGCCAGCAGTTTAGGAGATACGCAGTATTTT
J gene: TRBJ1-5; V gene: TRBV6-1; D gene: .; clone size: once; CDR3 protein: CASSDGPQHF; CDR3 DNA: TGTGCCAGCAGTGACGGGCCCCAGCATTTT
J gene: TRBJ2-5; V gene: TRBV19; D gene: .; clone size: .; CDR3 protein: CASSIWVQETQYF; CDR3 DNA: TGTGCCAGTAGTATCTGGGTTCAAGAGACCCAGTACTTC
J gene: TRBJ2-2; V gene: TRBV10-2; D gene: TRBD2; clone size: .; CDR3 protein: CASSESLPLGLAGGTGELFF; CDR3 DNA: TGCGCCAGCAGTGAGTCCCTTCCTCTCGGACTAGCGGGAGGCACCGGGGAGCTGTTTTTT
J gene: TRBJ2-3; V gene: TRBV28; D gene: .; clone size: .; CDR3 protein: CASSPPTSTDTQYF; CDR3 DNA: TGTGCCAGCAGTCCCCCGACTAGTACAGATACGCAGTATTTT